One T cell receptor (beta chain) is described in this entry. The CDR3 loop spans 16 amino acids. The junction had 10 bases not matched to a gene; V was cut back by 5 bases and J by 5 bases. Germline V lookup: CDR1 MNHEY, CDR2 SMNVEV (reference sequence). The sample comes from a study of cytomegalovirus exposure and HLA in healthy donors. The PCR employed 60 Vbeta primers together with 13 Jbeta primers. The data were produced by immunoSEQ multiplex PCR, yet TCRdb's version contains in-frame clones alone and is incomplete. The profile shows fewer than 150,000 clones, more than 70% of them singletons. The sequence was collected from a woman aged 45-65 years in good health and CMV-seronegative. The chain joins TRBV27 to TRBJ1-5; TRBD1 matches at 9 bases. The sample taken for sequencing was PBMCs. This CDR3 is CASSPISTGGHQPQHF. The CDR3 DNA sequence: TGTGCCAGCAGTCCAATTTCGACAGGGGGGCATCAGCCCCAGCATTTT.